The 16 T cell receptor beta chains reported below all come from one sample, sequenced in a study of T cells after posttransplantation cyclophosphamide. Assay: immunoSEQ multiplex PCR; the TCRdb copy retains only in-frame clones and omits some. The sample records tens of thousands of clones, about 90% being singletons. A marrow graft followed busulfan-fludarabine conditioning, with cyclophosphamide on days +3 and +4. Sample: PBMCs, taken about 64 days after allogeneic stem cell transplant with posttransplant cyclophosphamide. The source is a male patient aged 60-70 years who received an allogeneic stem cell transplant from a related donor and was CMV-positive. Part of the T cell pool may stem from the graft donor.

The CDR3 DNA is TGTGCCAGCAGCCTCACTGTGAACACTGAAGCTTTCTTT. Translation gives CASSLTVNTEAFF. The chain has TRBV5-6 and TRBJ1-1; D is undetermined. Germline loops: CDR1 SGHDT, CDR2 YYEEEE. With 4 bases removed from V and 0 bases from J, the gap between germline ends came to 7 bases. This CDR3 is 13 amino acids long.

Written as DNA, the CDR3 is TGTGCCAGCAGCTCGCGACTACAGGGCGCTGGGGCCAACGTCCTGACTTTC. This sequence encodes CASSSRLQGAGANVLTF. The chain has TRBV5-5 and TRBJ2-6, with D possibly TRBD1 on 6 matching bases. The germline CDR1 and CDR2 sequences are SGHKS and YYEKEE (reference sequence). The CDR3 covers 17 residues. Trimming stripped 3 bases from V and 2 bases from J, with 15 bases between.

J is TRBJ2-1 and V is TRBV21-1; the table names TRBD1, a call not compared with the DNA. TRBV21-1 represents a pseudogene. This CDR3 has 14 amino acids. CDR3: CASSTSDPYNEQFF. The CDR3 coding sequence is TGTGCCAGCAGCACCTCAGATCCCTACAATGAGCAGTTCTTC.

The rearrangement uses TRBV14 and TRBJ1-5; D ambiguous. CDR1 SGHDN and CDR2 FVKESK come from the germline V gene. V lost 4 bases and J 1 base, leaving 5 bases between the germline ends. The CDR3 is 13 amino acids. CDR3 in amino acids: CASSPGSNQPQHF. The DNA for the CDR3 is TGTGCCAGCAGCCCGGGAAGCAATCAGCCCCAGCATTTT.

The J gene is TRBJ2-7, the V gene TRBV5-1; D is possibly TRBD1 (6 bases). The CDR3 loop spans 14 amino acids. CDR1 SGHRS and CDR2 YFSETQ come from the germline V gene. Trimming took off 3 bases at V and 3 bases at J, with 13 bases between the two ends. The CDR3 loop reads CASSSGQTLYEQYF. DNA for the CDR3: TGCGCCAGCAGCTCCGGACAGACACTCTACGAGCAGTACTTC.

The rearrangement joins TRBV30 to TRBJ1-2; the D gene is possibly TRBD1 (5 bases). The CDR3 covers 14 residues. CDR1 GTSNPN and CDR2 SVGIG come from the germline V gene (reference sequence). V lost 2 bases to trimming and J lost 1 base, with 11 bases between them. CDR3 DNA sequence: TGTGCCTGGAGTAAGGGGCGGCTTAACTATGGCTACACCTTC. Encoded protein: CAWSKGRLNYGYTF.

In regard to this clone: This specimen includes other DNA sequences encoding the same CDR3. The chain combines TRBV6-1 with TRBJ2-7; 7 positions match TRBD2. This CDR3 comprises 13 residues. CDR1 and CDR2 (germline): MNHNS, SASEGT. With 7 bases clipped from V and 5 bases from J, the junction kept 8 bases outside the gene matches. The CDR3 DNA sequence: TGTGCCAGCATGAGCGGGGAGGCAAACGAGCAGTACTTC. It encodes CASMSGEANEQYF.

The chain combines TRBV2 with TRBJ1-6; TRBD1 might be the D (6 bases). CDR3 length: 15 amino acids. Per germline, CDR1 SNHLY and CDR2 FYNNEI. V lost 4 bases and J 7 bases, leaving 14 bases between the germline ends. CDR3 sequence (DNA): TGTGCCAGCAGTGCCCGGACAGCTCTAAATTCACCCCTCCACTTT. It is translated as CASSARTALNSPLHF.

This chain uses TRBV9 with TRBJ1-3; 8 positions match TRBD1. The CDR3 covers 14 residues. V gave up 3 bases and J gave up 8 bases; unmatched junction bases: 7. Germline values: CDR1 SGDLS, CDR2 YYNGEE. The CDR3 protein is CASSGAQGGYTIYF. CDR3 DNA: TGTGCCAGCAGCGGAGCACAGGGGGGGTACACCATATATTTT.

The rearrangement uses TRBV27 and TRBJ2-1; D is uncertain. CDR1 and CDR2 from the germline V gene are MNHEY and SMNVEV (reference sequence). The CDR3 is 15 residues long. Trimming took off 6 bases at V and 4 bases at J, with 16 bases between the two ends. DNA for the CDR3: TGTGCCAGCAGCCAGGAAGATCCCCCTTACAATGAGCAGTTCTTC. It specifies CASSQEDPPYNEQFF.

J is TRBJ2-7 and V is TRBV2; TRBD2 is a possible D gene (6 bases). Trimming took 6 bases from V and 2 from J, leaving 14 bases between them. The germline CDR1 and CDR2 sequences are SNHLY and FYNNEI. This CDR3 spans 14 amino acids. CDR3 bases: TGTGCCAGCAGCACCGGGACTGCTCCCTACGAGCAGTACTTC. Its protein is CASSTGTAPYEQYF.

The V and J genes are TRBV18 and TRBJ1-4; D gene uncertain. The CDR3 runs 14 residues. Germline V lookup: CDR1 KGHSH, CDR2 LQKENI. V was cut by 4 bases and J by 0 bases, with 6 bases left in between. The CDR3 sequence: CASSRAATNEKLFF. Here the CDR3 DNA reads TGTGCCAGCTCACGGGCAGCAACTAATGAAAAACTGTTTTTT. Drawing the rest from reference TRBV18 and TRBJ1-4, the complete variable domain is NAGVMQNPRHLVRRRGQEARLRCSPMKGHSHVYWYRQLPEEGLKFMVYLQKENIIDESGMPKERFSAEFPKEGPSILRIQQVVRGDSAAYFCASSRAATNEKLFFGSGTQLSVL.

V usage is TRBV2 and J usage is TRBJ1-1, with unresolved D. CDR1 is SNHLY and CDR2 is FYNNEI in the germline V gene. The CDR3 runs 16 residues. The V gene lost 6 bases and the J gene lost 3 bases, with 20 bases spanning the gap. The CDR3 nucleotides are TGTGCCAGCAGAGAGGCAGTCGACCTCCTGGACACTGAAGCTTTCTTT. Amino acid sequence: CASREAVDLLDTEAFF.

The chain carries TRBV4-1 and TRBJ2-3; the D gene is possibly TRBD2 (5 bases). The CDR3 totals 18 residues. Germline lookup yields CDR1 MGHRA and CDR2 YSYEKL. V shed 4 bases and J shed 0 bases, with 20 bases lying between them. CDR3 loop: CASSPPWVADYSTDTQYF. CDR3 nucleotides: TGCGCCAGCAGCCCCCCCTGGGTGGCAGACTATAGCACAGATACGCAGTATTTT.

The chain recombines TRBV5-1 with TRBJ1-4, with a tentative D call TRBD1 (5 bases). CDR1 SGHRS and CDR2 YFSETQ come from the germline V gene. The CDR3 is 14 amino acids. V was shortened by 0 bases and J by 7 bases, with 10 bases between the two germline ends. The CDR3 DNA reads as TGCGCCAGCAGCTTGGTACAGGAGGGTGAAAAACTGTTTTTT. Amino acid sequence: CASSLVQEGEKLFF.

This clone has only one observation. The V and J genes are TRBV29-1 and TRBJ1-1; 7 bases align to TRBD1. This CDR3 has 15 residues. The germline gives CDR1 SQVTM, CDR2 ANQGSEA. V dropped 2 bases and J dropped 3; count of bases not matched to a gene: 9. The CDR3 DNA reads TGCAGCGTTGAATACTACTCAGACAGGGACACTGAAGCTTTCTTT. It specifies CSVEYYSDRDTEAFF.